The 29 T cell receptor beta chains listed next were all sequenced from one sample in a study of blood T cells in healthy people across ages. A second roughly 6 to 12 cycle PCR used barcoded and J-beta primers. TCRdb ran MiXCR on the 5' RACE reads and lists one entry per CDR3 protein. The sample shows roughly 1.5 million distinct CDR3 sequences, about 42% of them seen only once. The material sequenced was blood. These receptor sequences come from a woman younger than 30 in good health.

As regards this clonotype: The junction and the germline gene differ at one end; a read error may be behind it. The chain links TRBV4-3 to TRBJ2-1, with TRBD2 matching 9 bases. The CDR3 has 15 amino acids. The germline CDR1 and CDR2 sequences are LGHNA and YSLEER. CDR3 DNA sequence: TGCGTCAGCTCACAGAAGCGGGAGGTCTACAATGAGCAGTTCTTC. Its protein is CVSSQKREVYNEQFF.

The rearrangement uses TRBV4-1 and TRBJ1-4, with 7 nucleotides matching TRBD1. CDR3 length: 16 amino acids. Germline V gene data show CDR1 as MGHRA and CDR2 as YSYEKL. Losses at the gene ends were 0 bases for V and 5 bases for J; bases not matched to a gene: 6. The CDR3 nucleotides are TGCGCCAGCAGCCAAGATGAGGGCAGGGGGAATGAAAAACTGTTTTTT. It specifies CASSQDEGRGNEKLFF.

The rearrangement links TRBV20-1 to TRBJ1-1; D is uncertain. Germline V gene lookup returns CDR1 DFQATT and CDR2 SNEGSKA (reference sequence). The CDR3 has 10 residues. Between the trimmed V and J ends, which lost 5 bases and 5 bases, there was a span of 6 bases. This chain's CDR3 is CSAYSTEAFF. The CDR3 region has the DNA TGCAGTGCTTATTCAACTGAAGCTTTCTTT.

The rearrangement joins TRBV20-1 to TRBJ2-7, with TRBD2 matching 9 bases. Germline V CDR1 and CDR2: DFQATT, SNEGSKA (reference sequence). This CDR3 region has 14 residues. The V and J ends lost 5 bases and 1 base, in that order; junction bases with no gene match: 6. CDR3 in DNA: TGCAGTGCTTATCTAGCGGGACGTTCCTACGAGCAGTACTTC. This encodes CSAYLAGRSYEQYF.

The V and J genes are TRBV7-9 and TRBJ2-4; D not certain. V was clipped by 2 bases and J by 13 bases, with 24 bases between them. CDR1 is SEHNR, CDR2 FQNEAQ, per germline (reference sequence). CDR3 length: 16 amino acids. CDR3 DNA: TGTGCCAGCAGCTTACCTCTCGGAGTCTCCTACAATGAGCAGTACTTC. Protein sequence: CASSLPLGVSYNEQYF.

The chain employs TRBV28 and TRBJ2-1; 9 bases map to TRBD1. Germline CDR1 and CDR2: MDHEN and SYDVKM. The V segment lost 6 bases and the J segment 4 bases; nucleotides outside the gene matches: 19. The CDR3 sequence is 19 residues long. The CDR3 sequence: CASRDGTGIGAGLYNEQFF. The CDR3 coding sequence is TGTGCCAGCAGGGACGGGACAGGGATCGGGGCGGGGTTATACAATGAGCAGTTCTTC.

The DNA of the CDR3 is TGCGCCAGCAGCCTTAGCCTCATATCACCCCTCCACTTT. As protein: CASSLSLISPLHF. This chain connects TRBV5-1 to TRBJ1-6; D gene ambiguous. V gave up 4 bases and J gave up 10 bases, with 12 bases separating them. This CDR3 has 13 residues. CDR1 SGHRS and CDR2 YFSETQ come from the germline V gene.

The rearrangement links TRBV20-1 to TRBJ1-6; no clear D gene. The CDR3 totals 14 residues. Germline values: CDR1 DFQATT, CDR2 SNEGSKA (reference sequence). V dropped 3 bases and J dropped 2 bases, with 8 bases sitting between them. CDR3 nucleotides: TGCAGTGCTAGGCCAGAAACCTATAATTCACCCCTCCACTTT. This gives the protein CSARPETYNSPLHF.

In the case of this clonotype: One base away lies a much larger clone, so this may be a sequencing read error. V is TRBV6-6 and J is TRBJ1-5; D call uncertain. The CDR3 runs to 13 residues. The germline V gene encodes CDR1 MNHNY and CDR2 SVGAGI (reference sequence). Trimming pared 8 bases from V and 0 bases from J, leaving 8 bases between. The CDR3 DNA follows: TGTGCCAGCGGCTTAAATAGCAATCAGCCCCAGCATTTT. Translation gives CASGLNSNQPQHF.

The chain uses TRBV5-1 and TRBJ1-1; no definite D call. Deletions cut 6 bases from V and 1 base from J, with 10 bases between. Germline CDR1 is SGHRS and CDR2 is YFSETQ. The CDR3 is made up of 13 amino acids. CDR3 region: CASTWAGNTEAFF. The CDR3 bases are TGCGCCAGCACTTGGGCTGGGAACACTGAAGCTTTCTTT.

The CDR3 DNA sequence: TGTGCCAGCATTGGGACTAGAACCTACGAGCAGTACTTC. This sequence encodes CASIGTRTYEQYF. This chain uses TRBV2 with TRBJ2-7, with TRBD2 identical over 8 bases. Losses at the gene ends were 7 bases for V and 2 bases for J; bases not matched to a gene: 4. The CDR3 runs 13 residues. The germline CDR1 and CDR2 sequences are SNHLY and FYNNEI.

This clonotype has only a few counts. This chain uses TRBV4-3 with TRBJ1-2; the D is unclear. The CDR3 is made up of 14 amino acids. V dropped 0 bases and J dropped 8 bases, with 13 bases sitting between them. Germline V gene data show CDR1 as LGHNA and CDR2 as YSLEER. The CDR3 loop reads CASSQDGPGRGYTF. As DNA, the CDR3 is TGCGCCAGCAGCCAAGATGGACCAGGACGCGGCTACACCTTC.

The CDR3 sequence is CASSLGTAIDEQFF. CDR3 in DNA: TGTGCCAGCTCACTCGGGACAGCGATTGATGAGCAGTTCTTC. The rearrangement uses TRBV18 and TRBJ2-1, with 7 bases fitting TRBD1. Germline loops: CDR1 KGHSH, CDR2 LQKENI. After removal of 4 bases from V and 8 bases from J, the junction contained 8 bases not matched to a gene. The CDR3 sequence is 14 residues long.

This clonotype was seen more than once but under ten times. The V and J genes are TRBV20-1 and TRBJ2-1; 7 bases map to TRBD2. Germline loops: CDR1 DFQATT, CDR2 SNEGSKA (reference sequence). V shed 3 bases, J shed 8 bases, and the junction held 19 bases outside the gene matches. The CDR3 has 17 amino acids. The chain's CDR3 is CSASAERAGITGHEQFF. DNA for the CDR3: TGCAGTGCTAGTGCCGAGCGAGCGGGGATCACAGGCCATGAGCAGTTCTTC.

CDR3 sequence (DNA): TGTGCCAGCAGCACATATCCAGGGGGCAGCTCCTACGAGCAGTACTTC. Protein: CASSTYPGGSSYEQYF. This chain links TRBV14 with TRBJ2-7; 8 nucleotides align to TRBD1. This CDR3 is 16 amino acids long. Germline CDR1 is SGHDN and CDR2 is FVKESK. Germline trimming cut 5 bases from V and 0 bases from J; bases unmatched to any gene: 9.

This clonotype was observed many times. The V and J genes are TRBV7-8 and TRBJ2-3; D might be TRBD2 (6 bases). Deletions cut 1 base from V and 5 bases from J, with 16 bases between. CDR3 length: 16 amino acids. Germline-derived CDR1 and CDR2 are SGHVS and FQNEAQ. CDR3 loop: CASSLGATSRLDTQYF. CDR3 DNA: TGTGCCAGCAGCTTAGGCGCGACTAGTAGGTTAGATACGCAGTATTTT.

This clonotype has a handful of counts. At one end, the junction sequence differs from germline, possibly due to a read error. The chain is built from TRBV4-2 and TRBJ1-2; 8 positions agree with TRBD1. The CDR3 has 17 amino acids. CDR1 and CDR2 (germline): LGHNA, YNFKEQ. CDR3 bases: TGTGCCGGCAGCCCCACCTTGACAGGGGATACGAACTATGGCTACACCTTC. It codes for CAGSPTLTGDTNYGYTF.

This clonotype showed up many times. At one boundary the junction diverges from the germline segment, which might be a read error. V gene TRBV7-2 combines with J gene TRBJ1-6, with D maybe TRBD1 (5 bases). The CDR3 runs to 14 residues. CDR1 and CDR2 from the germline V gene are SGHTA and FQGNSA. Here the CDR3 DNA reads TGTGCCAGCAGTTTAGGGGTCTATAATTCACCCCTCCACTTT. This sequence encodes CASSLGVYNSPLHF.

This clonotype appeared a few times. This chain uses TRBV12-3 or TRBV12-4 with TRBJ1-5; 7 bases are a match to TRBD1. The CDR3 length is 16 residues. Trimming cost V 8 bases and J 4 bases; bases outside gene matches: 14. The CDR3 loop reads CASLAGNRGGNQPQHF. The CDR3, as DNA: TGTGCCAGCCTCGCGGGGAACAGGGGTGGTAATCAGCCCCAGCATTTT.

This clonotype was detected once. V gene TRBV7-9 combines with J gene TRBJ1-6; no clear D gene. This CDR3 spans 16 amino acids. V shed 1 base and J shed 9 bases, with 16 bases lying between them. Germline CDR1 reads SEHNR; CDR2 reads FQNEAQ (reference sequence). The CDR3 spells CASSLELSQSRSPLHF. CDR3 DNA: TGTGCCAGCAGCTTAGAGCTCTCCCAGAGTCGTTCACCCCTCCACTTT. Filled out from reference TRBV7-9 and TRBJ1-6, the complete variable domain reads DTGVSQNPRHKITKRGQNVTFRCDPISEHNRLYWYRQTLGQGPEFLTYFQNEAQLEKSRLLSDRFSAERPKGSFSTLEIQRTEQGDSAMYLCASSLELSQSRSPLHFGNGTRLTVT.

The V and J genes are TRBV20-1 and TRBJ2-7; a weak D match, TRBD2 (6 bases). This CDR3 is 14 amino acids long. V was cut by 3 bases and J by 1 base, with 13 bases left in between. The germline gives CDR1 DFQATT, CDR2 SNEGSKA (reference sequence). CDR3 sequence: CSARRRVNSYEQYF. For the CDR3, the DNA is TGCAGTGCTAGGAGGAGGGTAAATTCCTACGAGCAGTACTTC.

The table lists this clonotype with a few counts. CDR3 residues: CASSQVLAGSSDTQYF. The CDR3 nucleotides are TGCGCCAGCAGCCAAGTCCTAGCGGGATCGTCAGATACGCAGTATTTT. This chain joins TRBV4-3 and TRBJ2-3; 9 bases are shared with TRBD2. The CDR3 has 16 amino acids. Germline values: CDR1 LGHNA, CDR2 YSLEER. The trim removed 1 base at V and 4 bases at J, leaving 6 bases unmatched.

This clonotype was counted a few times. V gene TRBV20-1 combines with J gene TRBJ1-2, with TRBD1 matching 7 bases. The CDR3 sequence is 15 residues long. Germline lookup yields CDR1 DFQATT and CDR2 SNEGSKA (reference sequence). J lost 3 bases, V lost 7 bases, and 14 bases had no gene match. The DNA for the CDR3 is TGCAGTGTCTCCCCCTCACAGGGGTACGACTATGGCTACACCTTC. This encodes CSVSPSQGYDYGYTF.

This chain uses TRBV5-1 with TRBJ2-5; D gene unclear. The CDR3 consists of 14 residues. CDR1 is SGHRS, CDR2 YFSETQ, per germline. Between the trimmed V and J ends, which lost 4 bases and 1 base, there was a span of 11 bases. The CDR3 loop is CASSVQAIQETQYF. CDR3 in DNA: TGCGCCAGCAGCGTCCAGGCTATCCAAGAGACCCAGTACTTC.

This clonotype appeared a few times. V is TRBV5-1 and J is TRBJ2-5; maybe TRBD2 (5 bases). CDR3 size: 15 residues. The germline V gene has CDR1 SGHRS and CDR2 YFSETQ. Trimming pared 1 base from V and 5 bases from J, leaving 15 bases between. The CDR3 sequence: CASSLQGLAGETQYF. The CDR3 nucleotides are TGCGCCAGCAGCTTGCAAGGCCTAGCTGGGGAGACCCAGTACTTC.

The gene calls are TRBV6-6 and TRBJ2-7; D is perhaps TRBD1 (6 bases). CDR3 length equals 15 residues. V was cut by 2 bases and J by 0 bases, with 11 bases left in between. Germline CDR1 reads MNHNY; CDR2 reads SVGAGI (reference sequence). The DNA for the CDR3 is TGTGCCAGCAGTTACATACAGGGAAACTCCTACGAGCAGTACTTC. This encodes CASSYIQGNSYEQYF.

This clonotype was counted between two and nine times. The gene calls are TRBV12-3 or TRBV12-4 and TRBJ2-3, with D possibly matching TRBD2 (5 bases). There are 13 residues in the CDR3. Trimming removed 6 bases at V and 4 bases at J, with 11 bases between. CDR3: CASSPDWADTQYF. In nucleotides, the CDR3 is TGTGCCAGCAGCCCGGACTGGGCAGATACGCAGTATTTT.

The chain recombines TRBV27 with TRBJ1-5; D call uncertain. The CDR3 contains 15 residues. V was clipped by 7 bases and J by 3 bases, with 16 bases between them. Germline V gene data show CDR1 as MNHEY and CDR2 as SMNVEV (reference sequence). The CDR3 protein is CASNPRGLNNQPQHF. The DNA for the CDR3 is TGTGCCAGCAACCCCCGAGGACTGAACAATCAGCCCCAGCATTTT.

In this sample, this clonotype turned up a few times. This chain connects TRBV29-1 to TRBJ2-1; D gene unclear. Germline V CDR1 and CDR2: SQVTM, ANQGSEA. Trimming pared 4 bases from V and 5 bases from J, leaving 12 bases between. This CDR3 is 13 amino acids long. The CDR3 DNA reads as TGCAGCGTTGCTACCTGGGGAAACAATGAGCAGTTCTTC. It is translated as CSVATWGNNEQFF.